These 7 T cell receptor beta chains originate from one sample sequenced in a study of blood T cell repertoires in COVID-19. The table came from immunoSEQ multiplex PCR; TCRdb's copy has only in-frame clones and leaves some out. The sample records roughly 220,000 clones, 82% being singletons. The sequenced sample consisted of peripheral blood. The receptors were gathered from a woman aged 80 or over with COVID-19, enrolled during active disease.

V gene TRBV11-2 combines with J gene TRBJ2-2; D is unclear. Per germline, CDR1 SGHAT and CDR2 FQNNGV. Trimming took 3 bases from V and 6 from J, leaving 8 bases between them. CDR3 length: 13 amino acids. The CDR3 bases are TGTGCCAGCAGCTTTTCCCAGGCCGGGGAGCTGTTTTTT. Its protein product is CASSFSQAGELFF.

The gene calls are TRBV6-5 and TRBJ1-5; D unresolved. V was shortened by 7 bases and J by 0 bases, with 7 bases between the two germline ends. The germline V gene has CDR1 MNHEY and CDR2 SVGAGI. This CDR3 is built from 13 residues. This CDR3 reads CASNRYSNQPQHF. The CDR3 nucleotides read TGTGCCAGCAACCGCTATAGCAATCAGCCCCAGCATTTT.

The chain has TRBV6-6 and TRBJ1-3, with a weak D call TRBD1 (6 bases). The CDR3 runs to 15 residues. The V end was cut by 11 bases, the J end by 0 bases, with 17 bases between. Germline assignment: CDR1 MNHNY and CDR2 SVGAGI (reference sequence). The CDR3 protein is CAGRRDNRSGNTIYF. The CDR3, as DNA: TGTGCCGGCCGCCGGGACAATCGCTCTGGAAACACCATATATTTT.

In this sample, this clone turned up once. The chain couples TRBV7-3 to TRBJ2-2; no reliable D call. V was clipped by 2 bases and J by 1 base, with 2 bases between them. The CDR3 extends over 13 amino acids. Germline V CDR1 and CDR2: SGHTA, FQGTGA. As DNA, the CDR3 is TGTGCCAGCAGCTTACTGAACACCGGGGAGCTGTTTTTT. Its translation: CASSLLNTGELFF.

The gene calls are TRBV6-1 and TRBJ1-2; TRBD1 agrees at 7 bases. V shed 0 bases and J 1 base; nucleotides not matched to a gene: 14. Germline assignment: CDR1 MNHNS and CDR2 SASEGT. The CDR3 extends over 19 amino acids. In DNA form, the CDR3 reads TGTGCCAGCAGTGAAGCAGGCCGGGGGACAGCTACCTTTAACTATGGCTACACCTTC. Encoded protein: CASSEAGRGTATFNYGYTF.

The chain has TRBV19 and TRBJ2-1; 11 nucleotides match TRBD2. The CDR3 totals 22 residues. V lost 3 bases and J lost 0; bases outside the gene matches: 19. CDR1 is LNHDA, CDR2 SQIVND, per germline (reference sequence). The CDR3 reads CASSMRLAGSNLLPSSYNEQFF. The CDR3 bases are TGTGCCAGTAGTATGAGACTAGCGGGATCAAACTTATTGCCGAGCTCCTACAATGAGCAGTTCTTC.

The V gene is TRBV3-1 (or the pseudogene TRBV3-2), the J gene TRBJ2-7, with 7 bases that match TRBD2. The ends lost 0 bases at V and 5 bases at J; junction bases unmatched: 7. CDR3 length: 15 residues. Germline CDR1 is LGHDT and CDR2 is YNNKEL (reference sequence). DNA of the CDR3: TGTGCCAGCAGCCAAGAGAGACTAGCTGTCCACGAGCAGTACTTC. Translating gives CASSQERLAVHEQYF.